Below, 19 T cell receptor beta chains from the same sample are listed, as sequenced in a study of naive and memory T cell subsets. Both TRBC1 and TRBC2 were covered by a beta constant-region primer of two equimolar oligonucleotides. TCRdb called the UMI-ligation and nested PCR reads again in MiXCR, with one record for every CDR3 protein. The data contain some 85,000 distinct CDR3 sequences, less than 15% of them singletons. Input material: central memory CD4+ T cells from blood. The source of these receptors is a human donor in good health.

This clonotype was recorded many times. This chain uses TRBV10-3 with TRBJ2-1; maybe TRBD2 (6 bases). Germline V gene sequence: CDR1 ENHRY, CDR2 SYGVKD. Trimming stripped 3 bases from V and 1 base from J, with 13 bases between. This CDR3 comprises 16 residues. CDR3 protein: CAISDKKSGSYNEQFF. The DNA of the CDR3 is TGTGCCATCAGTGATAAAAAGAGCGGGTCCTACAATGAGCAGTTCTTC.

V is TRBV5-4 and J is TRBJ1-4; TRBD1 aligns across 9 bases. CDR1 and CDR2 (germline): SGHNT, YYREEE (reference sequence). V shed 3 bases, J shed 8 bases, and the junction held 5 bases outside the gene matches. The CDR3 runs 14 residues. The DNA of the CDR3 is TGTGCCAGCAGCTCCGACAGGGGGTACGAAAAACTGTTTTTT. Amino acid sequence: CASSSDRGYEKLFF.

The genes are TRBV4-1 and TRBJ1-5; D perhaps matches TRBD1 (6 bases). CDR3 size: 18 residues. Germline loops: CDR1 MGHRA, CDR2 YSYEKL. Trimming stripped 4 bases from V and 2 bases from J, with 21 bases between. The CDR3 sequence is CASSPRTITGLGNQPQHF. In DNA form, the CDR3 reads TGCGCCAGCAGCCCCAGAACTATAACAGGGTTGGGCAATCAGCCCCAGCATTTT.

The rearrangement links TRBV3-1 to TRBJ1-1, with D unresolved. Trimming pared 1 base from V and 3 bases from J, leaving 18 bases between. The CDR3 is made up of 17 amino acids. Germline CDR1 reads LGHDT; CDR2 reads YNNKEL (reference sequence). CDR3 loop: CASSQGVVGSRYTEAFF. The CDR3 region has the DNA TGTGCCAGCAGCCAAGGAGTAGTTGGCAGCCGCTACACTGAAGCTTTCTTT.

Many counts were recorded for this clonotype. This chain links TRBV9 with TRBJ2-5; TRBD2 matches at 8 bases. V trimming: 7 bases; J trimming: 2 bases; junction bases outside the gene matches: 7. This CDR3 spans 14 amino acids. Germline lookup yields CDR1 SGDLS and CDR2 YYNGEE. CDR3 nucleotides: TGTGCCAGCCAGGGACCGGGAGGGCAAGAGACCCAGTACTTC. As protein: CASQGPGGQETQYF.

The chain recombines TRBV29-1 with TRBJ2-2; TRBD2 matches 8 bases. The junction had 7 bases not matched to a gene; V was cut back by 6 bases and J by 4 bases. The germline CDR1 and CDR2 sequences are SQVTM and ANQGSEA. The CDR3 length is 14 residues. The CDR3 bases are TGCAGCGTCGCCGGGACTAGGGGCACCGGGGAGCTGTTTTTT. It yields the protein CSVAGTRGTGELFF.

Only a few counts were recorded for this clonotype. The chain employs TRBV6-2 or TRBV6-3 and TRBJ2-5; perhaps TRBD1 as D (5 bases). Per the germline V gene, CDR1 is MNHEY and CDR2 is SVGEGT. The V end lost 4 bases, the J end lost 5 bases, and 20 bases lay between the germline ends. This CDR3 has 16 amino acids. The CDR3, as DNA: TGTGCCAGCAGTTTGCCAGATAGGGGAAGAATCGAGACCCAGTACTTC. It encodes CASSLPDRGRIETQYF.

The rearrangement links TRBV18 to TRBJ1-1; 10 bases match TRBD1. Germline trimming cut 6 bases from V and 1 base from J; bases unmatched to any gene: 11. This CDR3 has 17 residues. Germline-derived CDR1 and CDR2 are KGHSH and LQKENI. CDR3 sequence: CASSNRRTGGANTEAFF. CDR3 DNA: TGTGCCAGCTCCAACCGTAGGACAGGGGGTGCGAACACTGAAGCTTTCTTT.

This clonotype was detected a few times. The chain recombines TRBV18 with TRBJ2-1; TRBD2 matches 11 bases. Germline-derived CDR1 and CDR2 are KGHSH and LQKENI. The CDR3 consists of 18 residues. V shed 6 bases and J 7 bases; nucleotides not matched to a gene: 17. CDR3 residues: CASSPRLAGSLPVNEQFF. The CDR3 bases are TGTGCCAGCTCCCCCCGACTAGCGGGAAGCCTCCCTGTGAATGAGCAGTTCTTC.

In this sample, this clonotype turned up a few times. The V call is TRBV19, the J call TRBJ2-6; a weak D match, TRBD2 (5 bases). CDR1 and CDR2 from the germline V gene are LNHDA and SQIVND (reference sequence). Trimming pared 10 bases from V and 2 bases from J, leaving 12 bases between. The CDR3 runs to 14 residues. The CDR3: CATQEGTGANVLTF. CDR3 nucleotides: TGTGCCACTCAAGAGGGCACTGGGGCCAACGTCCTGACTTTC. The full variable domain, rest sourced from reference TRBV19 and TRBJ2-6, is DGGITQSPKYLFRKEGQNVTLSCEQNLNHDAMYWYRQDPGQGLRLIYYSQIVNDFQKGDIAEGYSVSREKKESFPLTVTSAQKNPTAFYLCATQEGTGANVLTFGAGSRLTVL.

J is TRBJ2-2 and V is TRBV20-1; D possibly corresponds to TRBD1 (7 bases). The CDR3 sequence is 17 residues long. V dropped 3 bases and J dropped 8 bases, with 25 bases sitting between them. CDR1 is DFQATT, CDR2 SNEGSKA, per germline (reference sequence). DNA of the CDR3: TGCAGTGCTAGTGTGGGCGGGACAGCTACCTCTCGTGGGGAGCTGTTTTTT. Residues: CSASVGGTATSRGELFF.

This chain's CDR3 is CASTTYQAKNIQYF. DNA of the CDR3: TGTGCCAGCACCACCTACCAAGCCAAAAACATTCAGTACTTC. The chain links TRBV3-1 to TRBJ2-4, with no clear D. V was clipped by 7 bases and J by 0 bases, with 10 bases between them. Per germline, CDR1 LGHDT and CDR2 YNNKEL (reference sequence). The CDR3 totals 14 residues. Supplemented by reference TRBV3-1 and TRBJ2-4, the full variable domain reads DTAVSQTPKYLVTQMGNDKSIKCEQNLGHDTMYWYKQDSKKFLKIMFSYNNKELIINETVPNRFSPKSPDKAHLNLHINSLELGDSAVYFCASTTYQAKNIQYFGAGTRLSVL.

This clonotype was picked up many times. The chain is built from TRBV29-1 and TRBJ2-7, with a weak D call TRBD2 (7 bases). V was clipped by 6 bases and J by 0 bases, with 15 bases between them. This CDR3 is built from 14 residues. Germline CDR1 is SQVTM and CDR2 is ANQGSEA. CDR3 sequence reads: CSVFGGDTSYEQYF. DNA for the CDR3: TGCAGCGTGTTTGGGGGGGACACCTCCTACGAGCAGTACTTC.

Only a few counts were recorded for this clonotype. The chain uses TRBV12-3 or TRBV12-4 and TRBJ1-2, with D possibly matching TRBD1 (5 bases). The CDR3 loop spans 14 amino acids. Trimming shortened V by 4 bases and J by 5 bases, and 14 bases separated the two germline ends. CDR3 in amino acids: CASSSWGVGYGYTF. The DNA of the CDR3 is TGTGCCAGCAGTTCGTGGGGGGTCGGATATGGCTACACCTTC.

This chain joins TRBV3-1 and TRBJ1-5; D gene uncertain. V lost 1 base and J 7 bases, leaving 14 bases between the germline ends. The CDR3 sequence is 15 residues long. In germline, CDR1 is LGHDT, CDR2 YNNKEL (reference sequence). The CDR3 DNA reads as TGTGCCAGCAGCCAAGGAAAAAACGGGAAACAGCCCCAGCATTTT. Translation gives CASSQGKNGKQPQHF.

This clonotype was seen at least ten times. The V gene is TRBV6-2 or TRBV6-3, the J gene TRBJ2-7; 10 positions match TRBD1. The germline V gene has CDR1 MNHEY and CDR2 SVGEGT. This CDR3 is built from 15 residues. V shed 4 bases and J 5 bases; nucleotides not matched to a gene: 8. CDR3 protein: CASSFPGTGDDEQYF. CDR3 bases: TGTGCCAGCAGTTTTCCCGGGACAGGGGACGACGAGCAGTACTTC.

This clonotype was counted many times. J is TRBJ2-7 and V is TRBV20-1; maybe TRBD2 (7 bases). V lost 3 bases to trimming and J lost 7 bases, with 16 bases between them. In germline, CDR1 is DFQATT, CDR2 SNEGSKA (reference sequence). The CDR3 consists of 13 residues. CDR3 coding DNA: TGCAGTGCTAGTCGGCGGGAGCAGGGGGAGCAGTACTTC. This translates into CSASRREQGEQYF.

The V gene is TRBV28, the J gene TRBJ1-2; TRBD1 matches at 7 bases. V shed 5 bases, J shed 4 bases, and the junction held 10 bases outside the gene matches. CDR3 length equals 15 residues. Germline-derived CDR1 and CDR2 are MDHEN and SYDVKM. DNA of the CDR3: TGTGCCAGCAGTCCGGGAGGGGACAGAGCCTATGGCTACACCTTC. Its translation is CASSPGGDRAYGYTF.

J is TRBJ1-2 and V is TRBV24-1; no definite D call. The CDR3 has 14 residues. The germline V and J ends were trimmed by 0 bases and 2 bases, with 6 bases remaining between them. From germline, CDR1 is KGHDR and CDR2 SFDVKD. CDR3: CATSDLKRNYGYTF. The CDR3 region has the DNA TGTGCCACCAGTGATTTGAAGAGAAACTATGGCTACACCTTC.